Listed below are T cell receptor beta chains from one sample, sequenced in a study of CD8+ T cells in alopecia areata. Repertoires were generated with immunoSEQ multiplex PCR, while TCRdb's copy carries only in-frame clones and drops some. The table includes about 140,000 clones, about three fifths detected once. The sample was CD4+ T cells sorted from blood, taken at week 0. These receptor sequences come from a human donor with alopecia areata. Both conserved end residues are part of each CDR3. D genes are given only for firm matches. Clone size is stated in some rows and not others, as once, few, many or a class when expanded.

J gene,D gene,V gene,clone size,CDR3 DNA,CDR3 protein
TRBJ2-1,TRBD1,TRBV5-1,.,TGCGCCAGCAGCCGGGACAGTGCCTACAATGAGCAGTTCTTC,CASSRDSAYNEQFF
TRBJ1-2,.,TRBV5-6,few,TGTGCCAGCAGCTTGGGACGGCCGTGGAGAAACTATGGCTACACCTTC,CASSLGRPWRNYGYTF
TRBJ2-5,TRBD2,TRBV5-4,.,TGTGCCAGCAGCTTGGACACTAGCGTAAACCAAGAGACCCAGTACTTC,CASSLDTSVNQETQYF
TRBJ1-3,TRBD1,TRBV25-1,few,TGTGCCAGCAGTACAGGGGGCGGTGGAAACACCATATATTTT,CASSTGGGGNTIYF
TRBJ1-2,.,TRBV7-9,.,TGTGCCAGCAGCTTAGATCTGGGGGTAAATGGCTACACCTTC,CASSLDLGVNGYTF
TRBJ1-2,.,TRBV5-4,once,TGTGCCAGCAGCTTGGAGAGTATACGGATGGGAGGCTACACCTTC,CASSLESIRMGGYTF
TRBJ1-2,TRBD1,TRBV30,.,TGTGCCTGGAGTCCTGCTGGACAGGCCTATGGCTACACCTTC,CAWSPAGQAYGYTF
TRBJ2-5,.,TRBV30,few,TGTGCCTGGAGTGTACGGGGGCCAGAGACCCAGTACTTC,CAWSVRGPETQYF
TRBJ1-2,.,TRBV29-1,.,TGCAGCGTCAGGGTCAACTATGGCTACACCTTC,CSVRVNYGYTF
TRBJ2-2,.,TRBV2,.,TGTGCCACTTCACCCCAGGGGATTAACACCGGGGAGCTGTTTTTT,CATSPQGINTGELFF
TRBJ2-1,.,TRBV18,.,TGTGCCAGCTCACCACCGAGCCTGCGCAATGAGCAGTTCTTC,CASSPPSLRNEQFF
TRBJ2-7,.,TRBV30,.,TGTGCCTGGAGTGATTCCCGATACGAGCAGTACTTC,CAWSDSRYEQYF
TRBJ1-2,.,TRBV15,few,TGTGCCACCCGGAGGGAATCCAACTATGGCTACACCTTC,CATRRESNYGYTF
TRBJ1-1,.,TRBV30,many,TGTGCCTGGAGTGGCCAGGGCGGGACTGAAGCTTTCTTT,CAWSGQGGTEAFF
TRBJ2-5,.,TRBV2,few,TGTGCCAGCAGGACGGGCGTCCCGTCAGGGAGAGGAGAGACCCAGTACTTC,CASRTGVPSGRGETQYF
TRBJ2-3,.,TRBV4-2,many,TGTGCCAGCAGCCAGGGGAAAAAGGACAACCCTAGCACAGATACGCAGTATTTT,CASSQGKKDNPSTDTQYF
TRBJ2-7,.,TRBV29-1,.,TGCAGCGTTGAAGGGGGCATGGGGCCCTACGAGCAGTACTTC,CSVEGGMGPYEQYF
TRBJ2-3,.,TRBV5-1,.,TGCGCCAGCAGCGGGCGGGGGCGTGCAGATACGCAGTATTTT,CASSGRGRADTQYF
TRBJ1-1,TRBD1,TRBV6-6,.,TGTGCCAGCAGGACAGGGATGAACACTGAAGCTTTCTTT,CASRTGMNTEAFF
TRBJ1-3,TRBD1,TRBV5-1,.,TGCGCCAGCAGCTTAGGACAGGGGAGAGGAAACACCATATATTTT,CASSLGQGRGNTIYF